This is a list of T cell receptor beta chains from one sample in a study of blood T cell repertoires in COVID-19. TCRdb's copy holds only in-frame clones and misses some; the assay was immunoSEQ multiplex PCR. This table has approximately 270,000 clones, 80% to 90% appearing once. Sequencing was performed on peripheral blood. These receptors all come from a man aged 30 to 45 with acute or convalescent COVID-19. Both conserved end residues are part of each CDR3. A D gene is named only where the DNA matches it firmly. Clone size is given for some rows only: seen once, a few or many times, or a class if the clone is expanded.

.	TRBV7-9	TRBD1	TRBJ2-7	TGTGCCAGCAGCTTAGGAGGGGGCCCCCTCGAGCAGTACTTC	CASSLGGGPLEQYF
once	TRBV19	.	TRBJ1-3	TGTGCCAGTAGTATTCGGGGATCCGGAAACACCATATATTTT	CASSIRGSGNTIYF
once	TRBV28	.	TRBJ1-1	TGTGCCAGCAGTCCCCCCTTGGGGGCGATGAACACTGAAGCTTTCTTT	CASSPPLGAMNTEAFF
.	TRBV18	.	TRBJ1-2	TGTGCCAGCTCAGCCGGGATGGAGAACTATGGCTACACCTTC	CASSAGMENYGYTF
once	TRBV5-1	TRBD1	TRBJ1-2	TGCGCCAGCAGCATCAACGCGGGACAGGCGGCGGGCTACACCTTC	CASSINAGQAAGYTF
.	TRBV11-2	TRBD2	TRBJ2-7	TGTGCCAGCAGCTTAGGCTCCCTAGCGGAGTCCTACGAGCAGTACTTC	CASSLGSLAESYEQYF
.	TRBV28	TRBD2	TRBJ2-7	TGTGCCAGCAGCCCCGGGGGGAGGAGGAGCTCCTACGAGCAGTACTTC	CASSPGGRRSSYEQYF
.	TRBV28	TRBD2	TRBJ2-7	TGTGCCAGCAGTTCCCATAGCGGGAGCATAGAGCAGTACTTC	CASSSHSGSIEQYF
.	TRBV27	.	TRBJ1-2	TGTGCCAGCAGTTTATCGCAAGCGGGAGCATATGGCTACACCTTC	CASSLSQAGAYGYTF
.	TRBV2	.	TRBJ2-4	TGTGCCAGCAGTGATCTTGGACTCATTCAGTACTTC	CASSDLGLIQYF
.	TRBV6-5	.	TRBJ1-2	TGTGCCAGCAGGATGGCAGGGAGGTCTGGCTACACCTTC	CASRMAGRSGYTF
once	TRBV18	TRBD1	TRBJ2-7	TGTGCCAGCTCCCCCCGACAGGGGAACGAGCAGTACTTC	CASSPRQGNEQYF
.	TRBV6-5	TRBD2	TRBJ2-1	TGTGCCAGCAGGGTACTAGCGGGAGGGCCAGAGTTCTTC	CASRVLAGGPEFF
.	TRBV6-5	.	TRBJ2-7	TGTGCCAGCACCGGGGGGCTTATGGTCTACGAGCAGTACTTC	CASTGGLMVYEQYF
once	TRBV2	.	TRBJ1-2	TGTGCCAGCAAAAAAAGCCGGGACACCAGAGCCAGGGATTATGGCTACACCTTC	CASKKSRDTRARDYGYTF
.	TRBV6-1	TRBD2	TRBJ2-5	TGTGCCAGCAGTGAACGGGTGTCGGGGGGGCAAGAGACCCAGTACTTC	CASSERVSGGQETQYF
.	TRBV5-1	.	TRBJ2-5	TGCGCCAGCAGCTTGTTAGGGGAAGGGGAGACCCAGTACTTC	CASSLLGEGETQYF
.	TRBV18	TRBD1	TRBJ2-3	TGTGCCAGCTCACCACAGGGGGCCTCGTCAACAGATACGCAGTATTTT	CASSPQGASSTDTQYF
.	TRBV19	.	TRBJ1-5	TGTGCCAGTAGGCCGAACAGGGATCAGCCCCAGCATTTT	CASRPNRDQPQHF
.	TRBV6-1	.	TRBJ2-3	TGTGCCAGCAGTGACAGGGTGACAGATACGCAGTATTTT	CASSDRVTDTQYF
.	TRBV19	.	TRBJ1-6	TGTGCCAGTAGTATAATTAACCGGGTCGAATATCCCCTCCACTTT	CASSIINRVEYPLHF
.	TRBV5-4	TRBD1	TRBJ1-1	TGTGCCAGCAGCTTCCGACAGGGTTCGAACACTGAAGCTTTCTTT	CASSFRQGSNTEAFF
.	TRBV19	TRBD2	TRBJ2-7	TGTGCCAGTAGTTCAGACAAGATAGCGGGAGGGTCCTACGAGCAGTACTTC	CASSSDKIAGGSYEQYF
.	TRBV19	.	TRBJ2-2	TGTGCCAGTAGTATAGCCGACACCGGGGAGCTGTTTTTT	CASSIADTGELFF
.	TRBV5-1	.	TRBJ1-2	TGCGCCAGCAGCTTCAAAATGACGGGTTATGGCTACACCTTC	CASSFKMTGYGYTF
.	TRBV30	TRBD1	TRBJ2-3	TGTGCCTGGAGTGTAGGACAGGGGGCAGGGGTAGATACGCAGTATTTT	CAWSVGQGAGVDTQYF
few	TRBV6-1	.	TRBJ1-1	TGTGCCAGCAGTGAGACGGATCGGACAAACACTGAAGCTTTCTTT	CASSETDRTNTEAFF
once	TRBV9	TRBD1	TRBJ2-7	TGTGCCAGCAGCGTAGAGCCAGGGGGCTTTTACGAGCAGTACTTC	CASSVEPGGFYEQYF
.	TRBV30	TRBD2	TRBJ2-6	TGTGCCTGGAGTGTTTGGCCTAGCGGGGGGGCTTCAGGTCTTGGGGCCAACGTCCTGACTTTC	CAWSVWPSGGASGLGANVLTF
.	TRBV5-6	.	TRBJ1-6	TGTGCCAGCAGCTGGGGAGGGGAAACGGTTCATTCACCCCTCCACTTT	CASSWGGETVHSPLHF
few	TRBV11-2	.	TRBJ1-5	TGTGCCAGCAGCTTAGCCCCCTTCAATCAGCCCCAGCATTTT	CASSLAPFNQPQHF
once	TRBV9	TRBD2	TRBJ2-7	TGTGCCAGCAGCGTAGAGGGCGGACTAGCGGGGGTGGACGAGCAGTACTTC	CASSVEGGLAGVDEQYF
.	TRBV15	.	TRBJ2-1	TGTGCCACCAGCAGAGATCTGAGTGGGGCCTGGTCGGGGGACAATGAGCAGTTCTTC	CATSRDLSGAWSGDNEQFF
.	TRBV7-9	.	TRBJ2-1	TGTGCCAGCAGCCTAAGGGGGGGTTTCGTACCCCTAAGAATGAATGAGCAGTTCTTC	CASSLRGGFVPLRMNEQFF
.	TRBV7-8	.	TRBJ2-3	TGTGCCAGCAGCTTTAGTAGTAGCCAGGGGTGGAGCACAGATACGCAGTATTTT	CASSFSSSQGWSTDTQYF
.	TRBV11-1	TRBD1	TRBJ1-1	TGTGCCAGCAGCTTAGTTGGAGGACAGGCAAACACTGAAGCTTTCTTT	CASSLVGGQANTEAFF
few	TRBV30	.	TRBJ1-1	TGTGCCTGGAGTGTTGGGAGGACGGGGTTTGAGGTCACTGAAGCTTTCTTT	CAWSVGRTGFEVTEAFF
.	TRBV28	TRBD1	TRBJ1-1	TGTGCCAGCCATACAGGGACAGGGATTTCGAACACTGAAGCTTTCTTT	CASHTGTGISNTEAFF
.	TRBV21-1	.	TRBJ2-1	TGTGCCAGCAGCAAGGGATCTAGCGGGAGCTCCTACAATGAGCAGTTCTTC	CASSKGSSGSSYNEQFF
.	TRBV28	.	TRBJ1-4	TGTGCCAGCAGTTCCCTTAGGGGTCAGGGGCAGCGTAATGAAAAACTGTTTTTT	CASSSLRGQGQRNEKLFF
.	TRBV5-4	TRBD1	TRBJ2-7	TGTGCCAGCAGCAAGACAGGGGACTACGAGCAGTACTTC	CASSKTGDYEQYF
.	TRBV11-3	.	TRBJ2-1	TGTGCCAGCAGCTTGGCGGGACCTTACAATGAGCAGTTCTTC	CASSLAGPYNEQFF
.	TRBV29-1	.	TRBJ1-4	TGCAGCGTTGAACGAGTAGCCGCCAGGGGAAAACTGTTTTTT	CSVERVAARGKLFF
.	TRBV11-3	TRBD2	TRBJ2-7	TGTGCCAGCAGCCCGAGCGGGAGGGGCCGCGAGCAGTACTTC	CASSPSGRGREQYF
few	TRBV15	.	TRBJ2-5	TGTGCCACCAGCAGAGTTCAGAGGGAGACCCAGTACTTC	CATSRVQRETQYF
.	TRBV18	TRBD1	TRBJ1-5	TGTGCCAGCTCACGCGGGACAGGGAGCAATCAGCCCCAGCATTTT	CASSRGTGSNQPQHF
few	TRBV12-3/TRBV12-4	TRBD1	TRBJ1-2	TGTGCCAGCAGCCGGACAGGTTATGGCTACACCTTC	CASSRTGYGYTF
.	TRBV28	TRBD1	TRBJ1-2	TGTGCCAGCAGTTTTAGCGGGACAGGGGGTTATGGCTACACCTTC	CASSFSGTGGYGYTF
.	TRBV18	.	TRBJ2-1	TGTGCCAGCTCACTAACCCAATCAGGAGAGCAGTTCTTC	CASSLTQSGEQFF
.	TRBV7-9	.	TRBJ1-4	TGTGCCAGCAGCTTTTCCTCTAATGAAAAACTGTTTTTT	CASSFSSNEKLFF
.	TRBV7-9	.	TRBJ1-2	TGTGCCAGCAGCTTAGGGATAGTCGGGGGGCCCGGTGGCTACACCTTC	CASSLGIVGGPGGYTF
once	TRBV3-1/TRBV3-2	.	TRBJ1-6	TGTGCCAGCAGCCAATCTCAATGGCGGTCACCCCTCCACTTT	CASSQSQWRSPLHF
.	TRBV24-1	TRBD2	TRBJ2-2	TGTGCCACCAGTGACCCGGGACTAGCGGGAAACAGAGGCGGGGAGCTGTTTTTT	CATSDPGLAGNRGGELFF
.	TRBV19	TRBD2	TRBJ2-1	TGTGCCAGTAGTATCCCTAGCGGGAGCTCCTACAATGAGCAGTTCTTC	CASSIPSGSSYNEQFF
.	TRBV24-1	TRBD2	TRBJ2-1	TGTGCCACCAGTGATTTGCCCGTAGCGGGGTACTCCTACAATGAGCAGTTCTTC	CATSDLPVAGYSYNEQFF